This TCR beta chain was observed in a study of OX40 agonist ivuxolimab in advanced cancers. Study-level points and caveats: CD8+ T cells averaged more expanded clones than CD4+.

Profiled with immunoSEQ multiplex PCR; TCRdb holds only in-frame clones, not every one. The profile shows roughly 40,000 clones, 82% of them singletons. Trimming removed 3 bases from V and 2 bases from J, with 10 bases in between. The CDR3 is made up of 14 amino acids. CDR1 and CDR2 from the germline V gene are SGHRS and YFSETQ. Concerning this clone itself: Antigen unknown.

The V call is TRBV5-1, the J call TRBJ2-3; the D is unclear. The source is an adult with an advanced solid tumor such as melanoma, head and neck, liver or kidney cancer. The starting material was CD4+ or CD8+ T cells sorted from blood, obtained in a trial of the OX40 agonist ivuxolimab. The DNA of the CDR3 is TGCGCCAGCAGCTGGGGTAGTGTCACAGATACGCAGTATTTT. Its translation is CASSWGSVTDTQYF.